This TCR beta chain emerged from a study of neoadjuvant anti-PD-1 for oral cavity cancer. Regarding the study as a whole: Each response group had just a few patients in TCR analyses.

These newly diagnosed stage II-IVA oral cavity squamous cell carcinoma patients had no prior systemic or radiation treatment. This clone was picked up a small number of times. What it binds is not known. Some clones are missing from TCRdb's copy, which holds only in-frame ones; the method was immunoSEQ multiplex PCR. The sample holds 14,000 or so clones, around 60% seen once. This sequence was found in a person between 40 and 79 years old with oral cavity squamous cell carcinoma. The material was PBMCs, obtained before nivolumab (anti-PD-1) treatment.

This CDR3 is CASSEIGGTYNEQFF. For the CDR3, the DNA is TGTGCCAGCAGTGAAATCGGAGGGACCTACAATGAGCAGTTCTTC. V is TRBV6-1 and J is TRBJ2-1, with a possible D match to TRBD2 (6 bases). Germline CDR1 MNHNS, CDR2 SASEGT. The V and J ends lost 2 bases and 2 bases respectively, with 10 bases between them. There are 15 residues in the CDR3.